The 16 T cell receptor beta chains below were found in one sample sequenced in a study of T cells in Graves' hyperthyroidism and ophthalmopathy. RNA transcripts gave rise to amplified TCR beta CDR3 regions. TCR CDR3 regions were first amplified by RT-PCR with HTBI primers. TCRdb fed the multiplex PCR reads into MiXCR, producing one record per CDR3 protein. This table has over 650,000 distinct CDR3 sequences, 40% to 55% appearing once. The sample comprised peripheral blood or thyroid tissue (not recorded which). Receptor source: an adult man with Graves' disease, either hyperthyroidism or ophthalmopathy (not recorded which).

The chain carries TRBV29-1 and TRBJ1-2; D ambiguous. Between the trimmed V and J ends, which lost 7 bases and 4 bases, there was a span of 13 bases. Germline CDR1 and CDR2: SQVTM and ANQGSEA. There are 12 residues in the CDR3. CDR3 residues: CSAATGTYGYTF. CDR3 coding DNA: TGCAGCGCCGCCACCGGAACCTATGGCTACACCTTC.

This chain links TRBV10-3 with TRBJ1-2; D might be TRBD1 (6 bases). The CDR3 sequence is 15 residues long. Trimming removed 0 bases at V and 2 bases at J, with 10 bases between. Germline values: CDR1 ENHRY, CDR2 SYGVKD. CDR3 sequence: CAISESFTGNYGYTF. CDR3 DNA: TGTGCCATCAGTGAGTCTTTCACAGGGAACTATGGCTACACCTTC.

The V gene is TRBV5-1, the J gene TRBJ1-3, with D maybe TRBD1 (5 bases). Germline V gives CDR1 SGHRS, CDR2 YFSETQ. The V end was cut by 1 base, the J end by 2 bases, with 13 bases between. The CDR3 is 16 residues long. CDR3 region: CASSLMPGSPGNTIYF. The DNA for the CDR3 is TGCGCCAGCAGCTTGATGCCAGGGTCGCCTGGAAACACCATATATTTT.

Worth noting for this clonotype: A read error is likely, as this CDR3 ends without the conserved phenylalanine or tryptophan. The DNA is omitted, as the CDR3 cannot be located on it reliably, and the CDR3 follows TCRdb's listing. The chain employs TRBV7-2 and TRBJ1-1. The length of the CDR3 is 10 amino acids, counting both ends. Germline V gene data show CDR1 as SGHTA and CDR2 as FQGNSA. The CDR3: CASSLGQLDY.

DNA of the CDR3: TGCAGTGCCAGCTCGCCGAAGGGCAATCAGCCCCAGCATTTT. The encoded protein is CSASSPKGNQPQHF. The genes are TRBV20-1 and TRBJ1-5, with no clear D. Trimming pared 6 bases from V and 2 bases from J, leaving 14 bases between. The CDR3 runs to 14 residues. Germline V gene lookup returns CDR1 DFQATT and CDR2 SNEGSKA (reference sequence).

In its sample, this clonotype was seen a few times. CDR3 in amino acids: CASSQDPASSYEQYF. CDR3 DNA sequence: TGTGCCAGCAGCCAAGATCCCGCTAGCTCCTACGAGCAGTACTTC. The gene calls are TRBV7-9 and TRBJ2-7; no clear D gene. Germline V lookup: CDR1 SEHNR, CDR2 FQNEAQ (reference sequence). The CDR3 is 15 residues long. Trimming took 5 bases from V and 0 from J, leaving 14 bases between them.

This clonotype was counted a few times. The CDR3, as DNA: TGTGCCACCAGGGACGGTTACTACGAGCAGTACTTC. This encodes CATRDGYYEQYF. The genes are TRBV6-1 and TRBJ2-7, with D perhaps being TRBD1 or TRBD2 (5 bases each). The CDR3 length is 12 residues. V was trimmed by 10 bases and J by 3 bases, leaving 13 bases between them. Germline V CDR1 and CDR2: MNHNS, SASEGT.

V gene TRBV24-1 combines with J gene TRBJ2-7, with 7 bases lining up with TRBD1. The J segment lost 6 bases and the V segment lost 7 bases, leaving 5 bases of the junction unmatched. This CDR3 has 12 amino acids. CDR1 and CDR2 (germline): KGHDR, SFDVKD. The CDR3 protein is CATSTTGAEQYF. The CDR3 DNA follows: TGTGCCACCAGCACCACAGGGGCCGAGCAGTACTTC.

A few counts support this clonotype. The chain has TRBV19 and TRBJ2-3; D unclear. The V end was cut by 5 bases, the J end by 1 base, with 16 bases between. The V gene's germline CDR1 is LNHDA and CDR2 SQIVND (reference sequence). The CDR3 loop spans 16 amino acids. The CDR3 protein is CASSSIRRRRTDTQYF. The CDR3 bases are TGTGCCAGTAGTTCCATCCGCAGGCGGCGCACAGATACGCAGTATTTT.

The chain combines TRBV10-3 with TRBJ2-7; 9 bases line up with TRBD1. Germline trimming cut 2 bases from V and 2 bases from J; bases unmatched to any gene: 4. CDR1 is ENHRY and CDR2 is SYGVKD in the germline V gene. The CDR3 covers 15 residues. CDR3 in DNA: TGTGCCATCAGTGAGCCGGGACAGGGACCCTACGAGCAGTACTTC. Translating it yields CAISEPGQGPYEQYF.

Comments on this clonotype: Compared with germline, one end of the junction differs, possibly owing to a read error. The CDR3 DNA follows: TGTGCCGGCAGCTTGGTTATGGCAGGGATGTCGAACACTGAAGCTTTCTTT. Its protein product is CAGSLVMAGMSNTEAFF. The chain employs TRBV7-9 and TRBJ1-1, with D possibly being TRBD1 (5 bases). The CDR3 covers 17 residues. From germline, CDR1 is SEHNR and CDR2 FQNEAQ (reference sequence). Full variable domain (missing parts from reference TRBV7-9 and TRBJ1-1): DTGVSQNPRHKITKRGQNVTFRCDPISEHNRLYWYRQTLGQGPEFLTYFQNEAQLEKSRLLSDRFSAERPKGSFSTLEIQRTEQGDSAMYLCAGSLVMAGMSNTEAFFGQGTRLTVV.

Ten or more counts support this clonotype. CDR3 in DNA: TGTGCCAGCAGCTTATGCCCTCCGTGCTACGAGCAGTACTTC. It codes for CASSLCPPCYEQYF. The chain joins TRBV7-9 to TRBJ2-7; D unresolved. The V end lost 2 bases, the J end lost 3 bases, and 11 bases lay between the germline ends. The CDR3 runs 14 residues. The germline CDR1 and CDR2 sequences are SEHNR and FQNEAQ (reference sequence).

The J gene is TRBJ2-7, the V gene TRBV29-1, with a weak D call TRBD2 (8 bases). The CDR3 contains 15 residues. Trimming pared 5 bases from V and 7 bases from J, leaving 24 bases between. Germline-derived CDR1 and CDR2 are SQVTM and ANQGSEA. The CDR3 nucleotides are TGCAGCGTTCTAACGGGAGGGGACAGCAGGGAAGAGCAGTACTTC. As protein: CSVLTGGDSREEQYF.

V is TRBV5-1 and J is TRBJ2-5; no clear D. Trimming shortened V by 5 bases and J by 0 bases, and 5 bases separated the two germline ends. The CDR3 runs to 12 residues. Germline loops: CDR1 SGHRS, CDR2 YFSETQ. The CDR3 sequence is CASSWDQETQYF. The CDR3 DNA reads TGCGCCAGCAGTTGGGACCAAGAGACCCAGTACTTC.

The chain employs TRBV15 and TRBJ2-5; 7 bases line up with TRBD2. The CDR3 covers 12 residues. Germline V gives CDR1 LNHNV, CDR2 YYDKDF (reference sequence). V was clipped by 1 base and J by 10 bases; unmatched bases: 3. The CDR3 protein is CATSRGEGFQYF. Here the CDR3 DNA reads TGTGCCACCAGCAGAGGGGAGGGGTTCCAGTACTTC. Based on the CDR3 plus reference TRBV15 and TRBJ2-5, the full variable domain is DAMVIQNPRYQVTQFGKPVTLSCSQTLNHNVMYWYQQKSSQAPKLLFHYYDKDFNNEADTPDNFQSRRPNTSFCFLDIRSPGLGDTAMYLCATSRGEGFQYFGPGTRLLVL.

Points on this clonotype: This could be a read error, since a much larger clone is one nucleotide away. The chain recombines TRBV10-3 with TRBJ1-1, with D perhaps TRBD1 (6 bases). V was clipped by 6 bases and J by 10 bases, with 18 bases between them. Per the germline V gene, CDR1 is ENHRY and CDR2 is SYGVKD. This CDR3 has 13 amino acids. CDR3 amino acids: CAISEQGEDGAFF. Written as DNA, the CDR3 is TGTGCCATCAGCGAACAGGGAGAGGATGGAGCTTTCTTT.